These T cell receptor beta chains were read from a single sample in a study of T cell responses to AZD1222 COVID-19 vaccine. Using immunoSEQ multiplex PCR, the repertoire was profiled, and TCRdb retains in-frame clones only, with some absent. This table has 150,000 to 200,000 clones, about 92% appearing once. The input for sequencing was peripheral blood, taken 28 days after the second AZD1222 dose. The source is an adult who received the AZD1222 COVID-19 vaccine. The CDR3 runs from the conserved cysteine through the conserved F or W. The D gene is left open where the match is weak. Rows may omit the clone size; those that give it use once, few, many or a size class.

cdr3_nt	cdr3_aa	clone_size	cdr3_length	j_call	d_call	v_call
TGTGCCAGCAGCGTAGTGCCCGGGAGGGCCTCCGAGCAGTACTTC	CASSVVPGRASEQYF	.	15	TRBJ2-7	TRBD2	TRBV9
TGTGCCAGCAGTTCTTCCAATGAGCAGTTCTTC	CASSSSNEQFF	.	11	TRBJ2-1	.	TRBV12-3/TRBV12-4
TGCGCCAGCAGCTTGGCAGGGACGGGTGAAAAACTGTTTTTT	CASSLAGTGEKLFF	.	14	TRBJ1-4	.	TRBV5-1
TGTGCCAGCAGCTTCGGACTAGCGGGAGGGGAAAACATTCAGTACTTC	CASSFGLAGGENIQYF	.	16	TRBJ2-4	TRBD2	TRBV7-3
TGTGCCAGCAGCCAAGATTTTCCAGTAAGCTCTGGAAACACCATATATTTT	CASSQDFPVSSGNTIYF	.	17	TRBJ1-3	.	TRBV14
TGTGCCAGCACCGAGGAGGGGGGCGGCTATGGCTACACCTTC	CASTEEGGGYGYTF	.	14	TRBJ1-2	.	TRBV5-5
TGTGCCAGCTCACGACTACTCAAAGACGGGACACCCCTCTACGAGCAGTACTTC	CASSRLLKDGTPLYEQYF	.	18	TRBJ2-7	.	TRBV18
TGTGCCAGCAGCGCCAGACAGGCGCCGAACACTGAAGCTTTCTTT	CASSARQAPNTEAFF	.	15	TRBJ1-1	.	TRBV7-9
TGCGCCAGCAGCCAGGGAGGGGTTGGGGCCTACGAGCAGTACTTC	CASSQGGVGAYEQYF	.	15	TRBJ2-7	TRBD2	TRBV5-1
TGTGCCAGCAGCGTACGCCCGGGACAGGGGTGGGAGACCCAGTACTTC	CASSVRPGQGWETQYF	few	16	TRBJ2-5	TRBD1	TRBV7-3
TGTGCCAGTAGTACAGCCGGGACAGGACTTAACTATGGCTACACCTTC	CASSTAGTGLNYGYTF	.	16	TRBJ1-2	TRBD1	TRBV19
TGCAGTGCTAGTTCGCACAGCGGAAATTTGGGATTATACAATGAGCAGTTCTTC	CSASSHSGNLGLYNEQFF	.	18	TRBJ2-1	.	TRBV20-1
TGTGCCAGCAGCAAAGGACCGCGACCAGGGCGTCGTGAAAAACTGTTTTTT	CASSKGPRPGRREKLFF	.	17	TRBJ1-4	.	TRBV21-1
TGTGCCAGCTCCCTTGAAGATACGCAGTATTTT	CASSLEDTQYF	once	11	TRBJ2-3	.	TRBV18
TGCAGCGTTGTGTCCTACAGGCGCTCTTTTTCAGATACGCAGTATTTT	CSVVSYRRSFSDTQYF	once	16	TRBJ2-3	.	TRBV29-1
TGCAGTGCGAGTCGTAGCGGGGGATTCTATGAGCAGTTCTTC	CSASRSGGFYEQFF	once	14	TRBJ2-1	TRBD2	TRBV20-1
TGTGCCAGCAGGCAAGCGGGACTGGGGTACAATGAGCAGTTCTTC	CASRQAGLGYNEQFF	.	15	TRBJ2-1	TRBD2	TRBV25-1
TGTGCCAGCAGACTAGCGGGATATTTCTACGAGCAGTACTTC	CASRLAGYFYEQYF	.	14	TRBJ2-7	TRBD2	TRBV27
TGCAGCGTTGAAGAGGGATCCGGGACAGGCGTTTACAATGAGCAGTTCTTC	CSVEEGSGTGVYNEQFF	.	17	TRBJ2-1	TRBD1	TRBV29-1
TGTGCCAGCAGCTTAGTCCGGTATGGCTACACCTTC	CASSLVRYGYTF	.	12	TRBJ1-2	.	TRBV28
TGTGCCAGCAGTTTCCGGGGAGACACCGGGGAGCTGTTTTTT	CASSFRGDTGELFF	.	14	TRBJ2-2	.	TRBV28
TGTGCCAGCAGCAAGGTGCTCCGGGGTGAAAAACTGTTTTTT	CASSKVLRGEKLFF	.	14	TRBJ1-4	.	TRBV21-1
TGTGCCAGCAGCCATTCCGACAGGACAGAAGCTTTCTTT	CASSHSDRTEAFF	.	13	TRBJ1-1	.	TRBV3-1/TRBV3-2
TGTGCCAGCAGCGATGCTAACGAGCAGTACTTC	CASSDANEQYF	.	11	TRBJ2-7	.	TRBV9
TGTGCCAGCCGACAGGGGGCGGCTAATGAAAAACTGTTTTTT	CASRQGAANEKLFF	.	14	TRBJ1-4	TRBD1	TRBV28
TGTGCCAGCAGCCAGCGAACCAGGGCCTTGAGTGAAAAACTGTTTTTT	CASSQRTRALSEKLFF	few	16	TRBJ1-4	.	TRBV14
TGTGCCACCGGCAGGGACAATTTAGGAAAACTGTTTTTT	CATGRDNLGKLFF	.	13	TRBJ1-4	.	TRBV15
TGTGCCATCAGCCCGAATAATCAGCCCCAGCATTTT	CAISPNNQPQHF	few	12	TRBJ1-5	.	TRBV10-3
TGTGCCAGTAGTACGAGACAGGGGGAGGCAGATACGCAGTATTTT	CASSTRQGEADTQYF	.	15	TRBJ2-3	TRBD1	TRBV19
TGTGCCAGCAGCCGGGCCGCGTTCAGGGAGCTGTTTTTT	CASSRAAFRELFF	.	13	TRBJ2-2	.	TRBV12-3/TRBV12-4
TGTGCCAGCAGTTACTCCGGCAGGGGCTACGAGCAGTACTTC	CASSYSGRGYEQYF	.	14	TRBJ2-7	.	TRBV6-5
TGTGCCATCAGTGAGGGGGAGGGAGCTAACTATGGCTACACCTTC	CAISEGEGANYGYTF	.	15	TRBJ1-2	.	TRBV10-3
TGTGCCACCAGTGAATGCCCGAGACAGGGCGAAACCGATGGCTACACCTTC	CATSECPRQGETDGYTF	.	17	TRBJ1-2	TRBD1	TRBV24-1
TGTGCCTGGAGTGTCCGACTTGAGACCGGGGAGCTGTTTTTT	CAWSVRLETGELFF	.	14	TRBJ2-2	.	TRBV30
TGTGCCAGCAGCCTAGGGACAGGGGGCTCCTATAATTCACCCCTCCACTTT	CASSLGTGGSYNSPLHF	.	17	TRBJ1-6	TRBD1	TRBV5-6
TGTGCCAGCAGACTACAGGGAGAAGAGACCCAGTACTTC	CASRLQGEETQYF	.	13	TRBJ2-5	.	TRBV28
TGTGCCAGCAGTTTCGACAGAAACTATGGCTACACCTTC	CASSFDRNYGYTF	.	13	TRBJ1-2	.	TRBV28
TGTGCCTTGGAGACTACACCTTACTATGGCTACACCTTC	CALETTPYYGYTF	.	13	TRBJ1-2	.	TRBV7-9
TGTGCCAGCATGGCGGACAGGAACACTGAAGCTTTCTTT	CASMADRNTEAFF	.	13	TRBJ1-1	.	TRBV6-1
TGTGCCAGCAGTTTAACGTCCGGAGGCAATTCACCCCTCCACTTT	CASSLTSGGNSPLHF	.	15	TRBJ1-6	.	TRBV28
TGTGCCAGCAGCCCCACGTTCAGACAGGCCCGAAATAAGACCCAGTACTTC	CASSPTFRQARNKTQYF	.	17	TRBJ2-5	.	TRBV28
TGTGCCAGCATTATCGTCGTGGCCTTTTGGAGGGGAGCGTATGAGCAGTTCTTC	CASIIVVAFWRGAYEQFF	.	18	TRBJ2-1	.	TRBV3-1/TRBV3-2
TGTGCCTGGAGTGTAAGGGTTGCCGGACTGAACACCGGGGAGCTGTTTTTT	CAWSVRVAGLNTGELFF	.	17	TRBJ2-2	.	TRBV30
TGTGCCTGGATTGATGGGGCAGGGCAAGAGACCCAGTACTTC	CAWIDGAGQETQYF	.	14	TRBJ2-5	.	TRBV30
TGTGCCAGCAGCCCATTTTGGGGGGACAAAAACATTCAGTACTTC	CASSPFWGDKNIQYF	.	15	TRBJ2-4	.	TRBV3-1/TRBV3-2
TGTGCCAGCAGTTTCCTGAACACTGAAGCTTTCTTT	CASSFLNTEAFF	.	12	TRBJ1-1	.	TRBV7-6
TGCGCCAGCAGCCGAAAGGGCGTGGCAGACACTGAAGCTTTCTTT	CASSRKGVADTEAFF	.	15	TRBJ1-1	.	TRBV4-1
TGTGCCAGCAGTTACTCGATCTCGGACCCCTACGAGCAGTACTTC	CASSYSISDPYEQYF	.	15	TRBJ2-7	.	TRBV6-5
TGTGCCAGCAGCTCGGTTTGGACCGGGGAGCTGTTTTTT	CASSSVWTGELFF	.	13	TRBJ2-2	.	TRBV7-3
TGTGCCAGCAGTGAAGAAACGGGGACAGGGGGCCGGGTTACTGAAGCTTTCTTT	CASSEETGTGGRVTEAFF	.	18	TRBJ1-1	TRBD1	TRBV6-1
TGTGCCTGGAGTAAGGTGGGGACAGATACGCAGTATTTT	CAWSKVGTDTQYF	.	13	TRBJ2-3	.	TRBV30
TGTGCCTGGAGTTCAGCTGCTGGAAACACCATATATTTT	CAWSSAAGNTIYF	.	13	TRBJ1-3	.	TRBV30
TGTGCCAGCAGAGGGGGTAGCGGTAGTATCTATGAGCAGTTCTTC	CASRGGSGSIYEQFF	.	15	TRBJ2-1	.	TRBV3-1/TRBV3-2
TGTGCCAGCAGTGATAGTGCGGGTACGCAGTATTTT	CASSDSAGTQYF	.	12	TRBJ2-3	.	TRBV6-1
TGTGCCAGCAGTTACGCGGGGGGGTGGGACACTGAAGCTTTCTTT	CASSYAGGWDTEAFF	.	15	TRBJ1-1	.	TRBV6-5
TGTGCCAGCAGTGAAGGGCTTACAGGGATCTACGAGCAGTACTTC	CASSEGLTGIYEQYF	.	15	TRBJ2-7	.	TRBV6-1
TGTGCCTGGGGACCAGGGTACCGCACAGATACGCAGTATTTT	CAWGPGYRTDTQYF	once	14	TRBJ2-3	.	TRBV30